Shown below are 5 T cell receptor beta chains from a single sample sequenced in a study of shared clonotypes between healthy human individuals. The protocol was immunoSEQ multiplex PCR, while the TCRdb copy is restricted to in-frame clones and leaves out a portion. The sample gives roughly 1.4 million clones, about 98.5% of which show up once; 0.3% to 0.45% is in the top ten. The sequencing input was naive CD4+ T cells sorted from blood. Noted subset: CD45RA+ positively selected. Receptor source: a man aged 25 to 40 in good health.

This clone was recorded once. The chain has TRBV2 and TRBJ2-1; 9 bases fit TRBD2. The germline CDR1 and CDR2 sequences are SNHLY and FYNNEI. CDR3 length: 16 residues. The trim removed 4 bases at V and 2 bases at J, leaving 6 bases unmatched. CDR3 region: CASSAGGRATYNEQFF. DNA for the CDR3: TGTGCCAGCAGTGCGGGCGGGAGGGCCACCTACAATGAGCAGTTCTTC.

The chain employs TRBV6-1 and TRBJ2-7, with 10 bases that match TRBD1. The V segment lost 4 bases and the J segment 6 bases; nucleotides outside the gene matches: 3. The CDR3 sequence is 13 residues long. From germline, CDR1 is MNHNS and CDR2 SASEGT. The CDR3 loop is CASSGTGGGEQYF. The CDR3 DNA reads as TGTGCCAGCAGTGGGACAGGGGGAGGCGAGCAGTACTTC.

The gene calls are TRBV5-3 and TRBJ2-1, with 8 positions matching TRBD2. Being an ORF, TRBV5-3 has a function that is uncertain. The J segment lost 16 bases and the V segment lost 3 bases, leaving 3 bases of the junction unmatched. This CDR3 is built from 10 residues. The CDR3 here is CARSSGTSFF. The CDR3 bases are TGTGCCAGAAGCTCCGGGACTAGTTTCTTC.

The J gene is TRBJ2-2, the V gene TRBV5-4; perhaps TRBD2 as D (6 bases). V was clipped by 0 bases and J by 4 bases, with 19 bases between them. Germline values: CDR1 SGHNT, CDR2 YYREEE (reference sequence). The CDR3 spans 18 residues. CDR3 region: CASSLAIPGTRFTGELFF. DNA for the CDR3: TGTGCCAGCAGCTTGGCTATTCCCGGGACTCGCTTCACCGGGGAGCTGTTTTTT.

V usage is TRBV9 and J usage is TRBJ1-2; 7 bases agree with TRBD1. V lost 3 bases and J lost 1; bases outside the gene matches: 3. Germline-derived CDR1 and CDR2 are SGDLS and YYNGEE. This CDR3 contains 14 residues. The CDR3 spells CASSAGGFNYGYTF. In DNA form, the CDR3 reads TGTGCCAGCAGCGCAGGGGGTTTTAACTATGGCTACACCTTC.